The present T cell receptor (beta chain) was sequenced within a study of OX40 agonist ivuxolimab in advanced cancers. Study background: All patients had ivuxolimab intravenously every 2 weeks at 0.01 to 10 mg/kg. Points from the study as a whole: Blood T cells, both CD4+ and CD8+, expanded clonally by week 6 at 0.1 to 3.0 mg/kg. Clonal expansion among partial responders at 0.1-3.0 mg/kg ranked near the lowest.

TCRdb's table, derived via immunoSEQ multiplex PCR, lists solely in-frame clones and lacks some. The sample consists of roughly 70,000 clones, approximately 85% of them appearing once. As concerns this clone: No antigen is known for it.

V lost 5 bases and J lost 6, with 13 bases in between. The CDR3 loop spans 13 amino acids. Germline CDR1 reads SGHRS; CDR2 reads YFSETQ. V is TRBV5-1 and J is TRBJ2-3, with D perhaps TRBD1 or TRBD2 (5 bases each). Sequences were derived from CD4+ or CD8+ T cells sorted from blood, sampled in a trial of the OX40 agonist ivuxolimab. The sequence came from an adult with an advanced solid tumor such as melanoma, head and neck, liver or kidney cancer. This CDR3 reads CASRHVGEDTQYF. In DNA, the CDR3 is TGCGCCAGCAGACATGTGGGGGAGGATACGCAGTATTTT.